This T cell receptor (beta chain) came from a study of blood T cell repertoires in COVID-19. Study overall: Researchers got acute and convalescent COVID-19 samples from the United States, Italy and Spain. In each case, the material was cDNA or gDNA derived from T cells, B-cell-depleted T cells, or PBMCs.

Seattle cases were enrolled at active infection and followed longitudinally. Germline CDR1 and CDR2: MNHEY and SMNVEV (reference sequence). The ends lost 5 bases at V and 3 bases at J; junction bases unmatched: 19. The CDR3 contains 19 residues. The data were produced by immunoSEQ multiplex PCR, yet TCRdb's version contains in-frame clones alone and is incomplete. The sample consists of about 480,000 clones, 85% to 90% of them appearing once. Input material: peripheral blood. V usage is TRBV27 and J usage is TRBJ1-1; 9 bases are a match to TRBD1. This clonotype originated in a woman in her 50s with COVID-19, enrolled during active disease. For the CDR3, the DNA is TGTGCCAGCAGTCCCTACTCGGACAGGGGACCCAGAAGGGACACTGAAGCTTTCTTT. Encoded protein: CASSPYSDRGPRRDTEAFF.